This entry lists 2 T cell receptor beta chains sequenced from one sample in a study of blood T cell repertoires in COVID-19 (dated by TCRdb to 2018 to 2021). Libraries were prepared through the immunoSEQ multiplex PCR assay. TCRdb re-hosts the immuneACCESS table, in-frame sequences only. Its copies lack some clones; in the studies checked, an unresolved V gene accounts for under half of them, and the cause for the rest is not known. The sample table shows 100,000 to 150,000 clones, and 65% to 85% are seen once. The ten most abundant clones make up less than 2% of the sample. Sequenced sample: peripheral blood. The receptor set was obtained from a man aged 65 to 85 with acute or convalescent COVID-19.

This clone was seen a handful of times. The gene calls are TRBV29-1 and TRBJ1-2; D is unresolved. Germline-derived CDR1 and CDR2 are SQVTM and ANQGSEA. Deletions cut 6 bases from V and 5 bases from J, with 10 bases between. This CDR3 is 11 amino acids long. CDR3 sequence (DNA): TGCAGCGTCGGTGCGTCTTATGGCTACACCTTC. Protein product: CSVGASYGYTF.

The V gene is TRBV7-2, the J gene TRBJ2-3; TRBD2 is a possible D gene (7 bases). The V gene's germline CDR1 is SGHTA and CDR2 FQGNSA. Trimming removed 5 bases from V and 0 bases from J, with 21 bases in between. CDR3 length: 18 residues. The CDR3 sequence: CASSARGGTTRSTDTQYF. CDR3 coding DNA: TGTGCCAGCAGCGCGAGAGGGGGGACTACGAGAAGCACAGATACGCAGTATTTT.